This T cell receptor beta chain appears in the sequencing data of a study of T cells in Graves' hyperthyroidism and ophthalmopathy. Amplification targeted TCR beta CDR3 regions from RNA transcripts. TCR CDR3 underwent first-round RT-PCR with the HTBI primer set. TCRdb re-called the multiplex PCR reads with MiXCR, one entry per CDR3 protein. The table records approximately 400,000 distinct CDR3 sequences, about 16% of them present only once. This clonotype showed up many times. No antigen is known for it. Study-level points and caveats: In blood, most of the thyroid clonotypes expanded above 0.001 were also present. Prediction of ophthalmopathy progression came a median approximately 7 months pre-onset.

Diagnoses were made from clinical symptoms, serum measures (thyroxine and TRAb), thyroid ultrasound and orbital computed tomography. The sequence came from a woman between 25 and 40 years old with Graves' hyperthyroidism. The specimen sequenced was blood.

CDR3 in amino acids: CASRYGLAGVVETQYF. The CDR3 region has the DNA TGTGCCAGCAGATATGGACTAGCGGGAGTCGTGGAGACCCAGTACTTC. The V call is TRBV7-2, the J call TRBJ2-5, with 13 bases matching TRBD2. There are 16 residues in the CDR3. J lost 5 bases, V lost 6 bases, and 9 bases had no gene match. The germline CDR1 and CDR2 sequences are SGHTA and FQGNSA.